There are many counts of the clone carrying this T cell receptor (beta chain). Its antigen remains unidentified. Germline values: CDR1 DFQATT, CDR2 SNEGSKA (reference sequence). V was shortened by 1 base and J by 2 bases, with 9 bases between the two germline ends. The CDR3 runs 13 residues. The data originate from a study of Graves' ophthalmopathy and Graves' hyperthyroidism. CDR3 regions of TCR beta were amplified from RNA transcripts. An initial RT-PCR round employing HTBI primers preceded a second-round multiplex PCR. TCRdb processed the multiplex PCR reads anew with MiXCR; each CDR3 protein has one entry. The data hold 600,000 to 700,000 distinct CDR3 sequences, with roughly two fifths observed a single time. The study's findings and limits: The majority of expanded thyroid clonotypes above 0.001 frequency also occurred in blood.

The sequencing sample was made of peripheral blood. The receptor's source is an adult man with Graves' ophthalmopathy. The chain couples TRBV20-1 to TRBJ2-7, with D tentatively TRBD2 (5 bases). CDR3 DNA: TGCAGTGCTAGAGGGACTTCTGCCTACGAGCAGTACTTC. Translating it yields CSARGTSAYEQYF.